Described below is a single T cell receptor (beta chain) sequence and its context. Its antigen target is currently unknown. No base qualities exist here, and no much larger clone lies one base off it. Sorted unstimulated T cells, along with proliferating T cells recovered from mixed lymphocyte reactions, underwent TCRbeta CDR3 sequencing. Fresh whole blood from roughly nine HLA-typed healthy donors was used as the source from which PBMCs were isolated. To map where alloreactive clones came from, unstimulated CD4+ non-regulatory T cells were FACS-sorted. The data belong to a study of siplizumab effects on memory and regulatory T cells (dated by TCRdb to about 2019). A note on the overall study: The study looked at the effect of siplizumab, an anti-CD2 antibody, on alloreactive T-cell subsets in allogeneic mixed lymphocyte reactions made from human PBMCs. The paper's findings and limits, for the study overall: Whether proliferating Tregs from siplizumab cultures were suppressive was not functionally confirmed. The cumulative frequency of alloreactive sequences that could be traced back to unstimulated CD4+ memory T cells was significantly reduced by siplizumab. Unstimulated naive T cells appeared more diverse than memory T cells, and naive cells seemed to contribute substantially to the alloresponse. A naive or memory phenotype could not be assigned to roughly 75-96% of proliferating CD4+ or CD8+ clones. Sequences below about 10^-5 frequency were poorly captured, so only a minor fraction of alloreactive clones could be mapped to unstimulated subsets. In reactions with siplizumab, an average of approximately 70% of mappable alloreactive CD4+ clones were Treg-derived, compared with 25% to 30% in control reactions.

Preparation of the library involved the immunoSEQ multiplex PCR assay. Each sample had roughly 100,000 TCR templates assayed by the deep sequencing platform. Genomic DNA extracted from sorted T cells was used for TCRbeta CDR3 sequencing. Regarding the original processing steps: Clonal analysis of TCRbeta CDR3 data was done in the R programming language. Alloreactive CD4+ and CD8+ clones were defined by comparing unstimulated samples with post-reaction CFSE-low samples. Regulatory or non-regulatory origin of alloreactive CD4+ clones was assigned by matching sequences to the sorted unstimulated Treg and non-Treg repertoires. Imported from immuneACCESS, the table was reduced by TCRdb to in-frame sequences with V and J called. These copies leave out some clones; in studies compared against another copy, an unresolved V gene accounts for under half, and the cause of the remainder is not known. Clone size and V and J calls were adopted from that table, with D and trimming inferred from the DNA. For this sample there are 87,000 or so clones; approximately 95% appear just once. Approximately 0.3% of the sample comes from the top ten.

This clonotype originated in a human donor in good health. Specimen: non-Treg CD4+ T cells sorted from blood. This specimen's cell subset or site label, interpreted: FACS-sorted unstimulated CD4+ non-regulatory T cells.

The CDR3: CATPSRLGSYYEQYF. The nucleotide sequence reads TGTGCCACGCCATCCCGGCTTGGTAGCTATTACGAGCAGTACTTC. Rearrangement joined TRBV6-4 to TRBJ2-7, with the D gene too uncertain to name. The CDR3 sequence holds 15 residues, the cysteine and phenylalanine included. Only CDR3 DNA remains: 45 bases, in frame from the first base. CDR1 and CDR2 were assigned from the germline V gene as MRHNA and SNTAGT. Between the V and J ends, shortened by 10 bases and 4 bases respectively, the junction contains 23 bases.